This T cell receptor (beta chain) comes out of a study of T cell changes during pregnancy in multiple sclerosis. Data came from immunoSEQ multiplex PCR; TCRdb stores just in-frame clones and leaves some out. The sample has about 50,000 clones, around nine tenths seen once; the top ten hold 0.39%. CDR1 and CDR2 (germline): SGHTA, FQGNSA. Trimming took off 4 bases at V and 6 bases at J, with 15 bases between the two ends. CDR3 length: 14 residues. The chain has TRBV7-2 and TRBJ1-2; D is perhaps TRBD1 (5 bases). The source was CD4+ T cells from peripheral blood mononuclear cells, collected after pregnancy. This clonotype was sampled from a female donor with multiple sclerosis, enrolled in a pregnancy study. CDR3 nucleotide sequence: TGTGCCAGCAGCTCCCAGACAGCTACAAATGGCTACACCTTC. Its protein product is CASSSQTATNGYTF.